These T cell receptor beta chains were read from a single sample in a study of technical replicates of blood from four donors. This table comes from immunoSEQ multiplex PCR, and its TCRdb copy is limited to in-frame clones, with some not included. The table includes roughly 70,000 clones, 94% detected once. The sample taken for sequencing was T cells isolated from PBMCs. These TCRs come from a human donor in good health. Both conserved end residues are part of each CDR3. D genes are given only for firm matches. Where a row states a size, it is once, few, many or the class of an expanded clone; other rows omit it.

>.|.|TRBJ2-7|TRBV28
TGTGCCAGCAGTCCGTTAACTACTAGCAGCTACGAGCAGTACTTC
CASSPLTTSSYEQYF
>TRBD1|.|TRBJ1-2|TRBV7-8
TGTGCCAGCAGCTTAGAGTGGGACAGGAGGCTCTATGGCTACACCTTC
CASSLEWDRRLYGYTF
>.|.|TRBJ2-1|TRBV20-1
TGCAGTGCTAGAGACGGGAGAGAGCAGTTCTTC
CSARDGREQFF
>TRBD2|.|TRBJ2-5|TRBV10-2
TGCGCCACCGAGCCTGGACTAGCGGGAGAAGAGACCCAGTACTTC
CATEPGLAGEETQYF
>.|.|TRBJ2-7|TRBV30
TGTGCCTGGAGTTTGGGCTGGGGCGACGGATACGAGCAGTACTTC
CAWSLGWGDGYEQYF
>TRBD2|.|TRBJ2-2|TRBV7-3
TGTGCCAGCAGCTTACTAGCGGGAGCGTTATCCGGGGAGCTGTTTTTT
CASSLLAGALSGELFF
>.|.|TRBJ1-5|TRBV19
TGTGCCAGTAGTAGACAAACAGGGATTCGGGATCAGCCCCAGCATTTT
CASSRQTGIRDQPQHF
>.|once|TRBJ2-2|TRBV15
TGTGCCACCAGCAACAGAGGGACCGGGGAGCTGTTTTTT
CATSNRGTGELFF
>.|.|TRBJ2-1|TRBV6-5
TGTGCCAGCAGTTATAACAGGGAGGGCGAGCAGTTCTTC
CASSYNREGEQFF
>TRBD1|.|TRBJ1-1|TRBV4-2
TGTGCCAGCAGCCAATTTACAGGGGCTAAGAACACTGAAGCTTTCTTT
CASSQFTGAKNTEAFF
>.|.|TRBJ1-1|TRBV6-5
TGTGCCAGCAGTTACTCGATGCTTGGGGAGACTGAAGCTTTCTTT
CASSYSMLGETEAFF
>.|.|TRBJ2-3|TRBV5-1
TGCGCCAGCAGCTCGGGTCCCACAGATACGCAGTATTTT
CASSSGPTDTQYF
>TRBD1|once|TRBJ1-5|TRBV28
TGTGCCAGCAGCCCCATGACAGGGACAAATCAGCCCCAGCATTTT
CASSPMTGTNQPQHF
>.|once|TRBJ2-5|TRBV7-3
TGTGCCAGCAGCTTAACCGGCTTTCCACAGGAGACCCAGTACTTC
CASSLTGFPQETQYF
>TRBD2|.|TRBJ2-4|TRBV5-6
TGTGCCAGCAGCAACCCACAAGGCGGGAGGACGTACATTCAGTACTTC
CASSNPQGGRTYIQYF
>.|.|TRBJ1-1|TRBV29-1
TGCAGCGTTGAAGTCGGGGACACGATGGAAGCTTTCTTT
CSVEVGDTMEAFF
>TRBD2|.|TRBJ2-2|TRBV7-7
TGTGCTAGCGGGGCAGGTCAAAACACCGGGGAGCTGTTTTTT
CASGAGQNTGELFF
>TRBD1|.|TRBJ2-1|TRBV7-9
TGTGCCAGCAGCTTAGTTACAGGGGACAATGAGCAGTTCTTC
CASSLVTGDNEQFF
>.|.|TRBJ1-4|TRBV7-5
TGTGCCAGAAGCCTTTTAGGGGATGAAAAACTGTTTTTT
CARSLLGDEKLFF
>.|.|TRBJ2-7|TRBV18
TGTGCCAGCTCACCCGAACGGTGGGCCGAGCAGTACTTC
CASSPERWAEQYF
>TRBD2|.|TRBJ2-5|TRBV9
TGTGCCAGCAGCGTAGTGGGACTAGCGGGAGTAGAGACCCAGTACTTC
CASSVVGLAGVETQYF
>.|.|TRBJ2-2|TRBV6-1
TGTGCCAGCACATGGACTATTACGAACACCGGGGAGCTGTTTTTT
CASTWTITNTGELFF
>.|.|TRBJ2-7|TRBV6-6
TGTGCCAGCAGTTACTCTCGGTCAGGGTACCTCTACGAGCAGTACTTC
CASSYSRSGYLYEQYF
>.|.|TRBJ2-7|TRBV19
TGTGCCAGTAAAATGGAGAGTTCCTACGAGCAGTACTTC
CASKMESSYEQYF
>.|.|TRBJ2-7|TRBV11-3
TGTGCCAGCAGCTCCAGCTGGAGCTACGAGCAGTACTTC
CASSSSWSYEQYF
>.|.|TRBJ1-5|TRBV21-1
TGTGCCAGCAGCAAAGAAGGCAAAAGGACAGGGGACGATCAGCCCCAGCATTTT
CASSKEGKRTGDDQPQHF
>TRBD2|.|TRBJ2-7|TRBV7-9
TGTGCCAGCCGAGACGGGAGGGCCCCCGAGCAGTACTTC
CASRDGRAPEQYF
>.|.|TRBJ2-7|TRBV19
TGTGCCAGTAGTATAGCGGGGTACACCTACGAGCAGTACTTC
CASSIAGYTYEQYF
>.|.|TRBJ2-7|TRBV5-1
TGCGCCAGCAGCTTGGCAGGCGAGCAGTACTTC
CASSLAGEQYF
>TRBD1|.|TRBJ1-5|TRBV5-8
TGTGCCAGCAGCGCCACCAGGGGGCATGCCTTCTATAGCAATCAGCCCCAGCATTTT
CASSATRGHAFYSNQPQHF
>TRBD1|.|TRBJ1-5|TRBV4-1
TGCGCCAGCAGCCAAGGGACAGGCCTGCCCGGTCAGCCCCAGCATTTT
CASSQGTGLPGQPQHF
>.|.|TRBJ1-1|TRBV28
TGTGCCAGCAGTTTTTCATCAGGGGACACTGAAGCTTTCTTT
CASSFSSGDTEAFF
>.|.|TRBJ2-3|TRBV28
TGTGCCAGCAGTCTACCTTTTTCTAGTACTAGCACAGATACGCAGTATTTT
CASSLPFSSTSTDTQYF
>.|.|TRBJ2-2|TRBV4-3
TGCGCCAGCAGCCAAGGATACAGGTCGGACACCGGGGAGCTGTTTTTT
CASSQGYRSDTGELFF
>TRBD2|.|TRBJ2-3|TRBV4-1
TGCGCCAGCAATTTCCGGAGCGGGGGCCTCGGGGATACGCAGTATTTT
CASNFRSGGLGDTQYF
>.|.|TRBJ2-7|TRBV6-6
TGTGCCAGCAGTTACTCGATCGGACAGTGGGCCTACGAGCAGTACTTC
CASSYSIGQWAYEQYF
>TRBD1|.|TRBJ1-1|TRBV29-1
TGCAGCGCCCCCGGGACAGGGATGAACACTGAAGCTTTCTTT
CSAPGTGMNTEAFF
>.|.|TRBJ1-4|TRBV5-1
TGCGCCAGCAGCTCTGACGGGCGGGGGGAAAAACTGTTTTTT
CASSSDGRGEKLFF
>TRBD2|.|TRBJ2-1|TRBV11-3
TGTGCCAGCAGCCAACGACTAGCGGTTAACAATGAGCAGTTCTTC
CASSQRLAVNNEQFF
>TRBD2|.|TRBJ2-3|TRBV7-8
TGTGCCAGCAGCACAAGGGGACTAGCGGGAGGAGTGTCAGATACGCAGTATTTT
CASSTRGLAGGVSDTQYF